Given below is one T cell receptor beta chain in context. A junction boundary mismatches the germline segment, possibly from a read error. Random-hexamer reverse transcription was applied to roughly 0.5 to 1 ug RNA. TCR beta CDR3 was amplified by immunoSEQ multiplex PCR. This amplification extended across 54 Vbeta and 13 Jbeta segments. Each CDR3 protein gets one entry after TCRdb re-called the immunoSEQ multiplex PCR reads with MiXCR. The sample includes 190,000 or so distinct CDR3 sequences, approximately 95% seen only once; the top ten take 0.082%. This entry is derived from a study of CD8 T cells in Susac syndrome. Germline values: CDR1 KGHSH, CDR2 LQKENI. The length of the CDR3 is 14 residues. Sequencing targeted TCR beta in blood CD8+ and CD4+ T cells.

The clonotype was recovered from a human donor with multiple sclerosis. The V call is TRBV18, the J call TRBJ2-1; the match to TRBD2 covers 11 bases. Sequenced material: CD4+ T cells from PBMCs. CDR3 nucleotides: TGTGCCAGCTCACCAATTGGGACTAGCGGTGAGCGGTTCTTC. Its translation: CASSPIGTSGERFF. Complete variable domain (other parts from reference TRBV18 and TRBJ2-1): NAGVMQNPRHLVRRRGQEARLRCSPMKGHSHVYWYRQLPEEGLKFMVYLQKENIIDESGMPKERFSAEFPKEGPSILRIQQVVRGDSAAYFCASSPIGTSGERFFGPGTRLTVL.